A single sample is the source of the 25 T cell receptor beta chains below, sequenced in a study of beta chain features in type 1 diabetes. Study-wide points: Shorter TCRB CDR3s, moderately but significantly so, were found in Type 1 diabetes patients in all four CD4+ subsets.

The sequenced template was cDNA made from the entire isolated RNA. Sequencing was performed with immunoSEQ multiplex PCR; in TCRdb, only in-frame clones are kept and a portion is missing. The table shows 500,000 to 800,000 clones, with over 10% occurring only once. These receptors lack a known antigen. The material sequenced was naive CD4+ T cells from blood. The receptors originated from a man aged 30-40 years with type 1 diabetes.

This clone has only a few counts. V is TRBV20-1 and J is TRBJ1-2, with D possibly being TRBD1 (5 bases). Germline V gene sequence: CDR1 DFQATT, CDR2 SNEGSKA (reference sequence). Trimming cost V 3 bases and J 8 bases, with 10 bases left between them. The CDR3 length is 11 residues. The CDR3 reads CSASRGRGYTF. In DNA form, the CDR3 reads TGCAGTGCTAGTAGGGGACGGGGCTACACCTTC.

This clone was detected only a few times. The chain combines TRBV7-6 with TRBJ2-1, with 8 bases fitting TRBD2. The CDR3 is 16 residues long. Trimming at V came to 2 bases and at J to 1 base, leaving 4 bases not matched to a gene. Germline lookup yields CDR1 SGHVS and CDR2 FNYEAQ. CDR3 coding DNA: TGTGCCAGCAGCTTAAGACTAGCGCCATCCTACAATGAGCAGTTCTTC. Its translation is CASSLRLAPSYNEQFF.

This clone was observed once. This rearrangement joins TRBV6-1 to TRBJ1-4; D not certain. CDR1 is MNHNS, CDR2 SASEGT, per germline. V shed 2 bases and J shed 6 bases, with 10 bases lying between them. This CDR3 spans 14 amino acids. The DNA of the CDR3 is TGTGCCAGCAGTGAACCGGGAAAGGATGAAAAACTGTTTTTT. This encodes CASSEPGKDEKLFF.

The V gene is TRBV5-4, the J gene TRBJ1-4, with D possibly TRBD1 on 5 matching bases. Germline V gene lookup returns CDR1 SGHNT and CDR2 YYREEE (reference sequence). The CDR3 is 19 amino acids. The V and J ends lost 4 bases and 0 bases respectively, with 22 bases between them. In nucleotides, the CDR3 is TGTGCCAGCAGCCCCCAAGTTGGGGCTACAGATTCAACTAATGAAAAACTGTTTTTT. Protein sequence: CASSPQVGATDSTNEKLFF.

This clone turned up a few times. This chain links TRBV15 with TRBJ1-3; D gene ambiguous. This CDR3 is built from 14 residues. V lost 3 bases and J lost 0, with 6 bases in between. Germline CDR1 is LNHNV and CDR2 is YYDKDF (reference sequence). The CDR3 coding sequence is TGTGCCACCAGCAGGGTCCACTCTGGAAACACCATATATTTT. Translating gives CATSRVHSGNTIYF.

This chain joins TRBV7-3 and TRBJ2-2, with 10 bases identical to TRBD1. Germline CDR1 and CDR2: SGHTA and FQGTGA. The CDR3 totals 14 residues. V trimming: 5 bases; J trimming: 5 bases; junction bases outside the gene matches: 2. This CDR3 is CASSLDRGTGELFF. DNA of the CDR3: TGTGCCAGCAGCCTGGACAGGGGGACCGGGGAGCTGTTTTTT.

The rearrangement uses TRBV30 and TRBJ1-6; D call uncertain. Germline V gene sequence: CDR1 GTSNPN, CDR2 SVGIG (reference sequence). V lost 0 bases and J 7 bases, leaving 10 bases between the germline ends. This CDR3 spans 14 amino acids. CDR3 DNA sequence: TGTGCCTGGAGTGTAAGGGCCAGCAATTCACCCCTCCACTTT. Protein product: CAWSVRASNSPLHF.

The chain recombines TRBV30 with TRBJ1-2; D not resolved. Trimming took 1 base from V and 1 from J, leaving 4 bases between them. CDR1 and CDR2 (germline): GTSNPN, SVGIG (reference sequence). The CDR3 totals 12 residues. The CDR3: CAWSGDNYGYTF. CDR3 nucleotides: TGTGCCTGGAGTGGTGATAACTATGGCTACACCTTC.

This clone was seen a handful of times. The chain links TRBV15 to TRBJ1-2; 7 nucleotides line up with TRBD1. The CDR3 has 14 residues. Germline V gene sequence: CDR1 LNHNV, CDR2 YYDKDF (reference sequence). After removal of 4 bases from V and 4 bases from J, the junction contained 6 bases not matched to a gene. CDR3 DNA: TGTGCCACCAGCAAGGACAGGCAGAGCTATGGCTACACCTTC. Translating gives CATSKDRQSYGYTF.

This clone has more than one count but fewer than ten. The chain couples TRBV7-2 to TRBJ2-1, with D possibly TRBD2 on 6 matching bases. Trimming removed 1 base from V and 6 bases from J, with 10 bases in between. Germline-derived CDR1 and CDR2 are SGHTA and FQGNSA. The CDR3 contains 14 residues. The DNA of the CDR3 is TGTGCCAGCAGCTTAGTACCGGGACTCAATGAGCAGTTCTTC. Translating gives CASSLVPGLNEQFF.

This chain joins TRBV2 and TRBJ2-7, with a tentative D call TRBD1 (5 bases). The ends were cut back, 3 bases at V and 3 bases at J, with 6 bases in the middle. The germline V gene encodes CDR1 SNHLY and CDR2 FYNNEI. The CDR3 totals 12 residues. As DNA, the CDR3 is TGTGCCAGCAGTGAGACAGTCTACGAGCAGTACTTC. Translation: CASSETVYEQYF.

This clone was recorded a few times. The chain employs TRBV28 and TRBJ1-6; 7 nucleotides align to TRBD1. Germline V lookup: CDR1 MDHEN, CDR2 SYDVKM. Trimming at V came to 3 bases and at J to 6 bases, leaving 8 bases not matched to a gene. The CDR3 loop spans 16 amino acids. This CDR3 reads CASSFSTGAPNSPLHF. The CDR3 DNA follows: TGTGCCAGCAGTTTCTCAACAGGGGCGCCTAATTCACCCCTCCACTTT.

This clone was seen more than once but under ten times. The CDR3 region is CASSVGGSGSTDTQYF. The CDR3 nucleotides read TGTGCCAGCAGCGTAGGGGGTAGCGGGTCCACAGATACGCAGTATTTT. This chain connects TRBV9 to TRBJ2-3, with 7 nucleotides matching TRBD2. Germline CDR1 SGDLS, CDR2 YYNGEE. Trimming cost V 0 bases and J 2 bases; bases outside gene matches: 6. The CDR3 totals 16 residues. The variable domain in full, completed from reference TRBV9 and TRBJ2-3, reads DSGVTQTPKHLITATGQRVTLRCSPRSGDLSVYWYQQSLDQGLQFLIQYYNGEERAKGNILERFSAQQFPDLHSELNLSSLELGDSALYFCASSVGGSGSTDTQYFGPGTRLTVL.

This clone has just a few counts. This sample includes further DNA sequences coding for the same CDR3. CDR3 nucleotide sequence: TGTGCCAGCACCCCGGGACAGGGCAATCAGCCCCAGCATTTT. As protein: CASTPGQGNQPQHF. The chain joins TRBV28 to TRBJ1-5, with TRBD1 matching over 8 bases. V lost 7 bases, J lost 2 bases, and 4 bases stayed unmatched. Germline CDR1 is MDHEN and CDR2 is SYDVKM. This CDR3 has 14 residues.

This sequence joins TRBV5-1 and TRBJ2-7, with a tentative D call TRBD1 (5 bases). Germline CDR1 and CDR2: SGHRS and YFSETQ. CDR3 length: 15 amino acids. Trimming took 2 bases from V and 1 from J, leaving 13 bases between them. The chain's CDR3 is CASSFGQQQSYEQYF. CDR3 DNA sequence: TGCGCCAGCAGCTTCGGACAACAGCAGTCCTACGAGCAGTACTTC.

This sequence joins TRBV7-8 and TRBJ2-5; D is perhaps TRBD1 or TRBD2 (5 bases each). This CDR3 contains 14 residues. The V end lost 5 bases, the J end lost 5 bases, and 15 bases lay between the germline ends. Germline V lookup: CDR1 SGHVS, CDR2 FQNEAQ. CDR3 in DNA: TGTGCCAGCAGCCTCCGGGACCTCGGGGAGACCCAGTACTTC. It codes for CASSLRDLGETQYF.

The chain combines TRBV4-3 with TRBJ2-4, with 13 bases identical to TRBD2. Germline lookup yields CDR1 LGHNA and CDR2 YSLEER. The V gene end was trimmed by 4 bases and the J gene end by 0 bases; junction bases not matched to a gene: 6. CDR3 length: 18 amino acids. The CDR3 here is CASSPGLAGDLAKNIQYF. CDR3 DNA sequence: TGCGCCAGCAGCCCCGGACTAGCGGGGGATTTAGCCAAAAACATTCAGTACTTC.

This clone was counted a few times. The same CDR3 arises from other DNA sequences in this sample as well. CDR3 nucleotides: TGTGCCAGCAGCTTGGCGGGATATAATTCACCCCTCCACTTT. Protein: CASSLAGYNSPLHF. This chain links TRBV7-9 with TRBJ1-6, with D unclear. This CDR3 spans 14 amino acids. Trimming left V 3 bases short and J 4 bases short, with 7 bases between. CDR1 SEHNR and CDR2 FQNEAQ come from the germline V gene (reference sequence).

This CDR3 reads CASSSFPSGTGGNQPQHF. The DNA of the CDR3 is TGCGCCAGCAGTTCCTTTCCCTCCGGGACAGGGGGCAATCAGCCCCAGCATTTT. This chain uses TRBV4-1 with TRBJ1-5, with 10 positions matching TRBD1. CDR1 MGHRA and CDR2 YSYEKL come from the germline V gene. CDR3 length equals 18 residues. Unmatched junction bases numbered 13, after V lost 6 bases and J lost 2 bases.

The rearrangement joins TRBV6-1 to TRBJ1-1, with 7 bases lining up with TRBD1. The germline V gene has CDR1 MNHNS and CDR2 SASEGT. J gave up 2 bases and V 4 bases, and 7 bases lay outside the gene matches. CDR3 length: 15 amino acids. CDR3 coding DNA: TGTGCCAGCAGTGTAAGGACAGGTGGCAACACTGAAGCTTTCTTT. Its translation: CASSVRTGGNTEAFF.

This clone was found a few times. The rearrangement uses TRBV7-3 and TRBJ2-3, with D perhaps TRBD2 (7 bases). Deletions cut 5 bases from V and 4 bases from J, with 19 bases between. The CDR3 contains 16 residues. The germline CDR1 and CDR2 sequences are SGHTA and FQGTGA. The CDR3 DNA reads TGTGCCAGCAGCCCCCAATCGGGGGGCCTCCCAGATACGCAGTATTTT. Protein: CASSPQSGGLPDTQYF.

This clone was picked up a small number of times. This sequence joins TRBV30 and TRBJ1-6, with 9 bases that match TRBD1. CDR1 is GTSNPN and CDR2 is SVGIG in the germline V gene (reference sequence). This CDR3 has 16 amino acids. The CDR3 region is CALGQGKGSYNSPLHF. The CDR3 DNA reads TGTGCACTTGGACAGGGGAAGGGGTCCTATAATTCACCCCTCCACTTT. The variable domain in full, completed from reference TRBV30 and TRBJ1-6, reads SQTIHQWPATLVQPVGSPLSLECTVEGTSNPNLYWYRQAAGRGLQLLFYSVGIGQISSEVPQNLSASRPQDRQFILSSKKLLLSDSGFYLCALGQGKGSYNSPLHFGNGTRLTVT.

This clone turned up a few times. This sample also contains other DNA sequences that code for the same CDR3. The CDR3 coding sequence is TGTGCCAGCAGCCCGTGGACAGGCTCCTACGAGCAGTACTTC. Protein: CASSPWTGSYEQYF. V is TRBV7-2 and J is TRBJ2-7; 7 nucleotides agree with TRBD1. The CDR3 is 14 residues long. Germline V gene data show CDR1 as SGHTA and CDR2 as FQGNSA. Germline trimming cut 5 bases from V and 0 bases from J; bases unmatched to any gene: 4.

The chain uses TRBV27 and TRBJ2-7; TRBD1 is a possible D gene (5 bases). The germline V and J ends were trimmed by 2 bases and 1 base, with 12 bases remaining between them. CDR3 length: 15 residues. In germline, CDR1 is MNHEY, CDR2 SMNVEV (reference sequence). The CDR3 here is CASSLQGAPSYEQYF. CDR3 DNA sequence: TGTGCCAGCAGTTTACAGGGTGCCCCGTCCTACGAGCAGTACTTC.

This clone was seen more than once but under ten times. The chain recombines TRBV18 with TRBJ1-1; maybe TRBD1 (6 bases). The germline V gene encodes CDR1 KGHSH and CDR2 LQKENI. This CDR3 contains 15 residues. Trimming cost V 5 bases and J 1 base, with 14 bases left between them. The CDR3 loop reads CASSAPGDQNTEAFF. In DNA, the CDR3 is TGTGCCAGCTCAGCCCCAGGGGACCAGAACACTGAAGCTTTCTTT.